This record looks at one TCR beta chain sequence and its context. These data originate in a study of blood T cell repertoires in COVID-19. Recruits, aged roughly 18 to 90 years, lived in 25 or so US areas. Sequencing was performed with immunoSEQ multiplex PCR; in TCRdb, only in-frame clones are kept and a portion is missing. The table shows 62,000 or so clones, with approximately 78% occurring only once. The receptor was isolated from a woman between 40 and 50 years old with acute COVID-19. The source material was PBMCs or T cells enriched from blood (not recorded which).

DNA for the CDR3: TGTGCCAGCTCACCAGTTGGCGGGGCCGGGAATGAAAAACTGTTTTTT. Protein sequence: CASSPVGGAGNEKLFF. The rearrangement joins TRBV18 to TRBJ1-4, with D perhaps TRBD1 (5 bases). CDR3 length equals 16 residues. Germline V gene sequence: CDR1 KGHSH, CDR2 LQKENI. V was trimmed by 2 bases and J by 5 bases, leaving 15 bases between them.